The sequence of this T cell receptor (beta chain) was determined in a study of cytomegalovirus exposure and HLA in healthy donors. Regarding donors, all were healthy bone marrow donors. With regard to this clone: Its specificity is not known.

PCR employed 60 Vbeta and 13 Jbeta primers. Profiled with immunoSEQ multiplex PCR; TCRdb holds only in-frame clones, not every one. The data contain about 97,000 clones, more than 70% of them singletons. CDR1 and CDR2 from the germline V gene are MGHRA and YSYEKL. There are 15 residues in the CDR3. V lost 4 bases and J lost 5; bases outside the gene matches: 11. Findings of the study overall: Later work found most CMV-associated TCR beta chains apparently HLA-restricted.

This receptor was taken from a man aged 25 to 45 in good health and CMV-seronegative. The sequenced sample was PBMCs. V gene TRBV4-1 combines with J gene TRBJ2-7, with TRBD2 matching over 7 bases. The CDR3 region has the DNA TGCGCCAGCAGCCCTTCCCCGGGAGGCCCTAACGAGCAGTACTTC. Encoded protein: CASSPSPGGPNEQYF.